A selection of T cell receptor beta chains follows, all from one sample in a study of technical replicates of blood from several donors. Here immunoSEQ multiplex PCR was the method, and the copy in TCRdb shows in-frame clones only, minus some. Altogether 60,000 or so clones are present, around 87% being singletons, with the ten largest covering about 5%. Sequencing was carried out using PBMCs. Receptor source: a human donor in good health. Some clones in this sample may be carry-over from other donors' samples. Each CDR3 is given without its conserved first and last residue.

v_call: TRBV19; j_call: TRBJ2-5; cdr3_aa: ASSTGGRSQETQY
v_call: TRBV10-3; j_call: TRBJ2-1; cdr3_aa: AISEPWTSGNNEQF
v_call: TRBV5-1; j_call: TRBJ2-5; cdr3_aa: ASKTGRVGETQY
v_call: TRBV4-3; j_call: TRBJ2-3; cdr3_aa: ASSLLGTGADTQY
v_call: TRBV4-3; j_call: TRBJ1-1; cdr3_aa: ASSQGLQVVAF
v_call: TRBV7-2; j_call: TRBJ2-2; cdr3_aa: ASSLDRDGELF
v_call: TRBV7-2; j_call: TRBJ2-7; cdr3_aa: ASSQQGTAGEQY
v_call: TRBV6-6; j_call: TRBJ2-7; cdr3_aa: ASRRLAGMTYEQY
v_call: TRBV4-3; j_call: TRBJ2-3; cdr3_aa: ASSQGRAAGTDTQY
v_call: TRBV11-3; j_call: TRBJ1-3; cdr3_aa: ASSVSRGTIY
v_call: TRBV2; j_call: TRBJ2-7; cdr3_aa: ASRGTSGTPYEQY
v_call: TRBV6-5; j_call: TRBJ2-5; cdr3_aa: ASSYYLAGAQETQY
v_call: TRBV7-9; j_call: TRBJ2-5; cdr3_aa: ASSLALRGWETQY
v_call: TRBV29-1; j_call: TRBJ2-1; cdr3_aa: SVMKGAGNEQF
v_call: TRBV7-6; j_call: TRBJ1-3; cdr3_aa: ASSSRPGSGNTIY
v_call: TRBV7-8; j_call: TRBJ1-2; cdr3_aa: ASSEGDRAEYYGYT
v_call: TRBV6-5; j_call: TRBJ1-6; cdr3_aa: ASSYSLQARSPLH
v_call: TRBV6-5; j_call: TRBJ1-1; cdr3_aa: ASSYARREAF
v_call: TRBV18; j_call: TRBJ1-2; cdr3_aa: ASSPPQGISQYGYT
v_call: TRBV4-2; j_call: TRBJ2-7; cdr3_aa: ASSPGQGSYEQY
v_call: TRBV29-1; j_call: TRBJ2-2; cdr3_aa: SVSQRLAGLNTGELF
v_call: TRBV27; j_call: TRBJ2-5; cdr3_aa: ASSLSGGVERGQETQY